Listed below are T cell receptor beta chains from one sample, sequenced in a study of T cells after yellow fever vaccination. TCRdb reprocessed the 5' RACE reads with MiXCR, giving one entry per CDR3 protein. This sample has 250,000 or so distinct CDR3 sequences, with more than 3.5% found just once. Sequences were derived from PBMCs, sampled 15 days after the yellow fever booster vaccination. The origin of the receptors is a man aged 18 to 30 who received the YFV17D yellow fever vaccine. Each CDR3 is given with its conserved first and last residue. Each record gives: clone size, V gene, D gene, J gene, CDR3 protein, CDR3 DNA. The D gene is left open where the match is weak. Not all rows give a size; the values are once, few, many and, for expanded clones, a class.

>many|TRBV29-1|TRBD2|TRBJ2-3
CSHQRGAPPDTQYF
TGCAGTCACCAGCGGGGGGCCCCCCCAGATACGCAGTATTTT
>many|TRBV18|.|TRBJ2-7
CASSPGGPGEQYF
TGTGCCAGCTCACCCGGTGGACCGGGGGAGCAGTACTTC
>many|TRBV20-1|.|TRBJ2-1
CSASWVSSYNEQFF
TGCAGTGCTAGCTGGGTCAGCTCCTACAATGAGCAGTTCTTC
>many|TRBV4-2|TRBD1|TRBJ1-2
CASSRTGGDYGYTF
TGTGCCAGCAGCCGGACAGGGGGGGACTATGGCTACACCTTC
>many|TRBV4-2|TRBD2|TRBJ2-3
CASSQGSSGGVTDTQYF
TGTGCCAGCAGCCAAGGGTCGAGCGGGGGAGTCACAGATACGCAGTATTTT
>many|TRBV4-2|TRBD1|TRBJ1-2
CASSPTGTGDGYTF
TGTGCCAGCAGCCCGACCGGGACAGGGGATGGCTACACCTTC
>many|TRBV6-5|.|TRBJ1-1
CASSYLTRNGGNTEAFF
TGTGCCAGCAGTTACTTGACCCGAAACGGGGGGAACACTGAAGCTTTCTTT
>many|TRBV27|TRBD1|TRBJ1-4
CASSPTAHRGEKLFF
TGTGCCAGCAGTCCAACGGCACACAGGGGTGAAAAACTGTTTTTT
>many|TRBV4-3|.|TRBJ2-1
CASSHRLSYNEQFF
TGCGCCAGCAGCCATCGCCTCTCCTACAATGAGCAGTTCTTC
>many|TRBV5-1|TRBD1|TRBJ2-6
CASSAGQGGSGANVLTF
TGCGCCAGCAGCGCGGGACAGGGAGGGTCTGGGGCCAACGTCCTGACTTTC
>many|TRBV4-2|.|TRBJ1-4
CASSQFGEKLFF
TGTGCCAGCAGCCAATTTGGAGAAAAACTGTTTTTT
>many|TRBV12-3/TRBV12-4|TRBD1|TRBJ2-5
CASSLYRGETQYF
TGTGCCAGCAGTTTGTACAGGGGAGAGACCCAGTACTTC
>.|TRBV12-3/TRBV12-4|TRBD1|TRBJ2-5
CASSGPGTGGRAVETQYF
TGTGCCAGCAGTGGTCCCGGGACAGGGGGCCGGGCCGTAGAGACCCAGTACTTC
>.|TRBV5-1|TRBD2|TRBJ2-5
CASSLDGLEPAETQYF
TGCGCCAGCAGCTTGGATGGACTAGAACCGGCGGAGACCCAGTACTTC
>many|TRBV28|.|TRBJ1-1
CASSLETEAFF
TGTGCCAGCAGTTTAGAGACTGAAGCTTTCTTT
>many|TRBV20-1|.|TRBJ2-1
CSAREGGAYNEQFF
TGCAGTGCTAGAGAAGGGGGGGCCTACAATGAGCAGTTCTTC
>many|TRBV25-1|.|TRBJ2-7
CASSNPGGAGYEQYF
TGTGCCAGCAGTAATCCTGGAGGGGCAGGCTACGAGCAGTACTTC
>many|TRBV6-6|.|TRBJ1-6
CASSYSAGTGSPLHF
TGTGCCAGCAGTTACTCTGCCGGGACGGGCTCACCCCTCCACTTT